This TCR beta chain appears in the sequencing data of a study of blood T cells in healthy people across ages. Overall study results and limits: With naive T cell percentage, TCR beta diversity showed a strong correlation.

The V gene's germline CDR1 is SGHAT and CDR2 FQDESV (reference sequence). The CDR3 length is 17 residues. Worth noting for this clonotype: Antigen unknown.

A second PCR of about 7 to 11 cycles used a sample-barcoded 5' primer and a J-beta primer mix. TCRdb reprocessed the 5' RACE reads with MiXCR, giving one entry per CDR3 protein. This table holds around 1,000,000 distinct CDR3 sequences, about 23% found once. This same sample was also taken into another study, of T cells of mothers and their children. That paper adds: Second-round PCR products received sample barcodes and 2-4 random nucleotides from the M1S primer. Related mother-child pairs showed slightly, non-significantly higher overlap than unrelated pairs.

This clonotype originated in a girl aged 2 to 10 in good health. The sequenced sample consisted of blood. V gene TRBV11-1 combines with J gene TRBJ2-5; 12 nucleotides match TRBD2. The DNA end is more similar to TRBJ2-1, so the J call may be wrong. The CDR3 loop is CASSFTSGGPLGNEQFF. The CDR3 nucleotides are TGTGCCAGCAGCTTCACTAGCGGGGGGCCCCTGGGAAATGAGCAGTTCTTC.